A selection of T cell receptor beta chains follows, all from one sample in a study of OX40 agonist ivuxolimab in advanced cancers. Clones were sequenced by immunoSEQ multiplex PCR, and TCRdb holds only the in-frame ones, with some missing. The sample lists tens of thousands of clones, approximately 81% occurring once. This specimen was CD4+ or CD8+ T cells sorted from blood, taken in a trial of the OX40 agonist ivuxolimab. The receptors derive from an adult with an advanced solid tumor such as melanoma, head and neck, liver or kidney cancer. Both conserved end residues are trimmed from each CDR3.

CDR3 protein: ARGLAGTGELF; J gene: TRBJ2-2; V gene: TRBV2; CDR3 length: 11
CDR3 protein: ASSQAPGLAFPYNEQF; J gene: TRBJ2-1; V gene: TRBV4-1; CDR3 length: 16
CDR3 protein: ASSLALINTEAF; J gene: TRBJ1-1; V gene: TRBV5-8; CDR3 length: 12
CDR3 protein: ASSPPGQGAGYT; J gene: TRBJ1-2; V gene: TRBV27; CDR3 length: 12
CDR3 protein: ASSSGTGTYNEQF; J gene: TRBJ2-1; V gene: TRBV7-3; CDR3 length: 13
CDR3 protein: ASSNQGSSILRQF; J gene: TRBJ2-1; V gene: TRBV11-2; CDR3 length: 13
CDR3 protein: ASSSDFGSGRLSEQY; J gene: TRBJ2-7; V gene: TRBV13; CDR3 length: 15
CDR3 protein: ASSPGQGVYEQY; J gene: TRBJ2-7; V gene: TRBV5-1; CDR3 length: 12
CDR3 protein: ASSSRDTGRGLTGELF; J gene: TRBJ2-2; V gene: TRBV5-5; CDR3 length: 16
CDR3 protein: ASSSDRGGSTEAF; J gene: TRBJ1-1; V gene: TRBV19; CDR3 length: 13
CDR3 protein: ASSPTRNTEAF; J gene: TRBJ1-1; V gene: TRBV18; CDR3 length: 11
CDR3 protein: ASRRGTNTGELF; J gene: TRBJ2-2; V gene: TRBV27; CDR3 length: 12
CDR3 protein: AIKGQGEGKLF; J gene: TRBJ1-4; V gene: TRBV10-3; CDR3 length: 11
CDR3 protein: ASSPLGGGVQETQY; J gene: TRBJ2-5; V gene: TRBV28; CDR3 length: 14
CDR3 protein: ASVNRGSGNTIY; J gene: TRBJ1-3; V gene: TRBV28; CDR3 length: 12
CDR3 protein: ASSFSSDTQY; J gene: TRBJ2-3; V gene: TRBV11-2; CDR3 length: 10
CDR3 protein: ASSPPLWVEDNEQF; J gene: TRBJ2-1; V gene: TRBV11-2; CDR3 length: 14
CDR3 protein: ASSLVGGNEKLF; J gene: TRBJ1-4; V gene: TRBV5-1; CDR3 length: 12
CDR3 protein: ASSLEQGNTEAF; J gene: TRBJ1-1; V gene: TRBV7-9; CDR3 length: 12
CDR3 protein: ASSPQGAGGQETQY; J gene: TRBJ2-5; V gene: TRBV7-8; CDR3 length: 14
CDR3 protein: ASSSARGLVYEQY; J gene: TRBJ2-7; V gene: TRBV28; CDR3 length: 13
CDR3 protein: ASSSGAWTGRTDTQY; J gene: TRBJ2-3; V gene: TRBV11-1; CDR3 length: 15
CDR3 protein: ASSRGGTGELF; J gene: TRBJ2-2; V gene: TRBV5-5; CDR3 length: 11
CDR3 protein: ASTWGLAGGLTYNEQF; J gene: TRBJ2-1; V gene: TRBV2; CDR3 length: 16
CDR3 protein: ASSQAGDNYGYT; J gene: TRBJ1-2; V gene: TRBV4-2; CDR3 length: 12
CDR3 protein: ASSLGNWDRGTAKNIQY; J gene: TRBJ2-4; V gene: TRBV7-9; CDR3 length: 17
CDR3 protein: ASSTSGTSIGNTIY; J gene: TRBJ1-3; V gene: TRBV9; CDR3 length: 14
CDR3 protein: ASRPSGGAYNEQF; J gene: TRBJ2-1; V gene: TRBV5-6; CDR3 length: 13
CDR3 protein: ASTDNGAGSNTGELF; J gene: TRBJ2-2; V gene: TRBV11-2; CDR3 length: 15
CDR3 protein: ASSLKLAGSTDTQY; J gene: TRBJ2-3; V gene: TRBV5-4; CDR3 length: 14
CDR3 protein: ASGLRQGATDTQY; J gene: TRBJ2-3; V gene: TRBV12-5; CDR3 length: 13
CDR3 protein: ASISGIFQY; J gene: TRBJ2-5; V gene: TRBV28; CDR3 length: 9
CDR3 protein: ASSLGGGATDTQY; J gene: TRBJ2-3; V gene: TRBV28; CDR3 length: 13
CDR3 protein: ASSERFGSPTYEQY; J gene: TRBJ2-7; V gene: TRBV2; CDR3 length: 14
CDR3 protein: ASSEQAAGSRNTIY; J gene: TRBJ1-3; V gene: TRBV4-3; CDR3 length: 14